This record covers a single T cell receptor (beta chain). Antigen: not known. This entry is derived from a study of blood T cells in healthy people across ages. Study findings and constraints: Observed TCR beta diversity per million T cells went down as age went up. This fall followed a roughly linear course with age.

For the second PCR, which ran for about 6 to 11 cycles, a sample-barcoded 5' primer and a J-beta primer mix were used. Per sample, CDR3-containing paired-end reads numbered at least 2.5 million. TCRdb ran MiXCR on the 5' RACE reads and lists one entry per CDR3 protein. Of some 1.7 million distinct CDR3 sequences listed, roughly 28% were seen once; the top ten hold around 7.7%. The V end was cut by 5 bases, the J end by 6 bases, with 13 bases between. This CDR3 region has 13 residues. Germline values: CDR1 MNHEY, CDR2 SMNVEV (reference sequence). V and J are TRBV27 and TRBJ1-2, with D perhaps matching TRBD1 (5 bases). The specimen was blood. The sequence came from a woman in her thirties in good health. As DNA, the CDR3 is TGTGCCAGCAGTACGAGACAGTCAGATGGCTACACCTTC. Translation gives CASSTRQSDGYTF.